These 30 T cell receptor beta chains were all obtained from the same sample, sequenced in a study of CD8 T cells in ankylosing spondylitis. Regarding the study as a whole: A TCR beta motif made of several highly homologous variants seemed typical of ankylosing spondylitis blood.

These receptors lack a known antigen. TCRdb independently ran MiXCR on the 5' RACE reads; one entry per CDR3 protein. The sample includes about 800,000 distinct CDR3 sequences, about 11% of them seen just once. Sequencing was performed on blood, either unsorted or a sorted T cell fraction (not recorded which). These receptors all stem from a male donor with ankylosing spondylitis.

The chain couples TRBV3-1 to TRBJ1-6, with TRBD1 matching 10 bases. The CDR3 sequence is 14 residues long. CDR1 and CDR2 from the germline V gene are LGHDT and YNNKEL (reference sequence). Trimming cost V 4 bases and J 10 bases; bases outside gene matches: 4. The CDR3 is CASSPGTGVSPLHF. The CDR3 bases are TGTGCCAGCAGCCCGGGGACAGGGGTATCACCCCTCCACTTT.

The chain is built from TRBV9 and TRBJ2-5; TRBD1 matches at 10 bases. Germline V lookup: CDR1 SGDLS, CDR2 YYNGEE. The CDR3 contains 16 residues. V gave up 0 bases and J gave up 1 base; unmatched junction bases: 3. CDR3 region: CASSVGTGGFQETQYF. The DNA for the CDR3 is TGTGCCAGCAGCGTAGGGACAGGGGGTTTCCAAGAGACCCAGTACTTC.

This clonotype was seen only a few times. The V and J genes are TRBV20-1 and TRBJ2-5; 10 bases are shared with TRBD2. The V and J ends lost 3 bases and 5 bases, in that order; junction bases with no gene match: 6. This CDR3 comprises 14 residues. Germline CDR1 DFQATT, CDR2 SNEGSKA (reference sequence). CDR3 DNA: TGCAGTGCTAGTGTGCTAGCGGGAGTTGAGACCCAGTACTTC. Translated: CSASVLAGVETQYF.

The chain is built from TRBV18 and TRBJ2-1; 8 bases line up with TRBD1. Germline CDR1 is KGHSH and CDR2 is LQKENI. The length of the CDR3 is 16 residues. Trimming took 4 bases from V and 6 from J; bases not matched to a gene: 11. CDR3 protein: CASSLTRTGMINEQFF. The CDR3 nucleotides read TGTGCCAGCTCACTTACTCGGACAGGGATGATCAATGAGCAGTTCTTC. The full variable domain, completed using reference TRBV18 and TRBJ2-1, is NAGVMQNPRHLVRRRGQEARLRCSPMKGHSHVYWYRQLPEEGLKFMVYLQKENIIDESGMPKERFSAEFPKEGPSILRIQQVVRGDSAAYFCASSLTRTGMINEQFFGPGTRLTVL.

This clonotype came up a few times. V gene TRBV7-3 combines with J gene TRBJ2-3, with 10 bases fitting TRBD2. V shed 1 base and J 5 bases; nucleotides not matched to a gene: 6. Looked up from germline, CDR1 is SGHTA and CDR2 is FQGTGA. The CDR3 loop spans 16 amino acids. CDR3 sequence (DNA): TGTGCCAGCAGCTTAAGCCTTGCTAGCGGGGGAGATACGCAGTATTTT. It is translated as CASSLSLASGGDTQYF.

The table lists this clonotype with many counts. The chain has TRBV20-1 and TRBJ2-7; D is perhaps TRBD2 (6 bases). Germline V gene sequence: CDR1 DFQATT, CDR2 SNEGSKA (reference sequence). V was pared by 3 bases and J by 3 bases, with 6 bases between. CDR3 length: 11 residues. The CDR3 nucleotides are TGCAGTGCTAGCGGGAGCTACGAGCAGTACTTC. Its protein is CSASGSYEQYF.

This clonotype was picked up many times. The CDR3 sequence: CASSLGPGQGNTEAFF. CDR3 nucleotide sequence: TGTGCCAGCAGCTTGGGTCCGGGACAGGGAAACACTGAAGCTTTCTTT. The chain employs TRBV7-3 and TRBJ1-1; TRBD1 agrees at 9 bases. There are 16 residues in the CDR3. Losses at the gene ends were 3 bases for V and 2 bases for J; bases not matched to a gene: 7. Germline assignment: CDR1 SGHTA and CDR2 FQGTGA.

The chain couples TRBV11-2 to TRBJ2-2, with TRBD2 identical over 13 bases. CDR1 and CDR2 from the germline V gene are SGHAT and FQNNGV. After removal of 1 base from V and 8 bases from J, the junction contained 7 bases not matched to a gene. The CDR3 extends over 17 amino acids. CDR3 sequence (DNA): TGTGCCAGCAGCTTAGTGGGACTAGCGGGAAGTATAGGGGAGCTGTTTTTT. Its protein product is CASSLVGLAGSIGELFF. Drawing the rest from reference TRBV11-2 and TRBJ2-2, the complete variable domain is EAGVAQSPRYKIIEKRQSVAFWCNPISGHATLYWYQQILGQGPKLLIQFQNNGVVDDSQLPKDRFSAERLKGVDSTLKIQPAKLEDSAVYLCASSLVGLAGSIGELFFGEGSRLTVL.

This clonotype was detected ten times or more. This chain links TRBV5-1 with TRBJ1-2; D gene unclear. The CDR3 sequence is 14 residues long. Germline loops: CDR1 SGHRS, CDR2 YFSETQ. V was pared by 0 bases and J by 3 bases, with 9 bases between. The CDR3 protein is CASSLEGFDYGYTF. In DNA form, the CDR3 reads TGCGCCAGCAGCTTGGAGGGATTCGACTATGGCTACACCTTC. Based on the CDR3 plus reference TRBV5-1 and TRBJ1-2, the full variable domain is KAGVTQTPRYLIKTRGQQVTLSCSPISGHRSVSWYQQTPGQGLQFLFEYFSETQRNKGNFPGRFSGRQFSNSRSEMNVSTLELGDSALYLCASSLEGFDYGYTFGSGTRLTVV.

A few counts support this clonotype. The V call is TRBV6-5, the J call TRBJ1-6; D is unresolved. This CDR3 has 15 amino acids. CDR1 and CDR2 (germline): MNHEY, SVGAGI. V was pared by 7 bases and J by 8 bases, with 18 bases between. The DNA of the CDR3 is TGTGCCAGCATTTCGGGGATCTGGATGCATTCACCCCTCCACTTT. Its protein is CASISGIWMHSPLHF.

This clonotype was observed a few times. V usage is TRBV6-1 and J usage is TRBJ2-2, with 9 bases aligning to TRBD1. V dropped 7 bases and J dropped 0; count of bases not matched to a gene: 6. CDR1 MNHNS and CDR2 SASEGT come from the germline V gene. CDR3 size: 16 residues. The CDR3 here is CASIGGQGANTGELFF. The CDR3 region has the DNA TGTGCCAGCATCGGGGGACAGGGCGCGAACACCGGGGAGCTGTTTTTT.

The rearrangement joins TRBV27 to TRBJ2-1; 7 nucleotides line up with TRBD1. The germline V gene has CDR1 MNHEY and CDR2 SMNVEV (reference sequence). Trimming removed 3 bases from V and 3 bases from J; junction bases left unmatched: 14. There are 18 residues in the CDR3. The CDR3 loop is CASSFKPPGQSGYNEQFF. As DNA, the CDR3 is TGTGCCAGCAGTTTCAAACCCCCGGGACAGTCAGGCTACAATGAGCAGTTCTTC.

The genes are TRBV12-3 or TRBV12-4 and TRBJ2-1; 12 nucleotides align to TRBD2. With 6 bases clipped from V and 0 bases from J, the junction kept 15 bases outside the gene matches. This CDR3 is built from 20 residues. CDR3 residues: CASSFRGLAGFLSSYNEQFF. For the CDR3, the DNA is TGTGCCAGCAGCTTCCGAGGACTAGCGGGATTCTTGAGCTCCTACAATGAGCAGTTCTTC.

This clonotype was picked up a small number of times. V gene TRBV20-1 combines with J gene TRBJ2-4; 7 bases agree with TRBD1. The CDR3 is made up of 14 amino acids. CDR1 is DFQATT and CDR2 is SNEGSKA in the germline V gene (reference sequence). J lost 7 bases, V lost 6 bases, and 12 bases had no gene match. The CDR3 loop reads CSAQATGVGNIQYF. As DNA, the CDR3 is TGCAGTGCCCAAGCTACAGGGGTAGGCAACATTCAGTACTTC.

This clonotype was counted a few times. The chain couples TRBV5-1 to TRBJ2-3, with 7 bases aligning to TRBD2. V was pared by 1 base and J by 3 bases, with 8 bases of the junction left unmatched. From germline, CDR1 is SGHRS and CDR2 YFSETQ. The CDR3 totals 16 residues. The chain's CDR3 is CASSLSLASGTDTQYF. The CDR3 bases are TGCGCCAGCAGCTTGAGTCTGGCTAGCGGTACAGATACGCAGTATTTT. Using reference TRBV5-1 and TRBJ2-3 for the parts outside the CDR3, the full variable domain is KAGVTQTPRYLIKTRGQQVTLSCSPISGHRSVSWYQQTPGQGLQFLFEYFSETQRNKGNFPGRFSGRQFSNSRSEMNVSTLELGDSALYLCASSLSLASGTDTQYFGPGTRLTVL.

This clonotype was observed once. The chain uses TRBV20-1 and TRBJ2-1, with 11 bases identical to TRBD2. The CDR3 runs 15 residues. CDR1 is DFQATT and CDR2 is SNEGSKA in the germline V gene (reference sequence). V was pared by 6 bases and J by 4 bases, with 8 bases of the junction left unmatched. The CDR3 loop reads CSANQLAGAYNEQFF. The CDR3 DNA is TGCAGTGCAAATCAACTAGCGGGGGCTTACAATGAGCAGTTCTTC.

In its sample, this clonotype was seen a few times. In nucleotides, the CDR3 is TGTGCCAGCAGTTACGGGGGGCTACTCAAGGGGACCCAGTACTTC. Translating it yields CASSYGGLLKGTQYF. The chain recombines TRBV6-5 with TRBJ2-5, with D perhaps being TRBD1 or TRBD2 (6 bases each). CDR3 size: 15 residues. Germline V gene sequence: CDR1 MNHEY, CDR2 SVGAGI. V was trimmed by 2 bases and J by 7 bases, leaving 17 bases between them.

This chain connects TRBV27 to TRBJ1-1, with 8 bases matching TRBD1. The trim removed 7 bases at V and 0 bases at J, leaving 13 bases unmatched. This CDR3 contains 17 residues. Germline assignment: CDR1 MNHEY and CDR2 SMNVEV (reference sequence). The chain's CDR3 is CASTRGDRPGVNTEAFF. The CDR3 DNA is TGTGCCAGCACTAGAGGGGACAGGCCGGGGGTGAACACTGAAGCTTTCTTT.

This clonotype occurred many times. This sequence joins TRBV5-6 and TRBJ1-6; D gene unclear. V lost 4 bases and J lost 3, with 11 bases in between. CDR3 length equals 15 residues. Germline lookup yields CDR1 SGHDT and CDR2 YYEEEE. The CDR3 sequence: CASSPAVNYNSPLHF. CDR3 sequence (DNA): TGTGCCAGCAGCCCGGCGGTGAACTATAATTCACCCCTCCACTTT.

CDR3 sequence reads: CSARVGTSGAYEQYF. CDR3 DNA: TGCAGTGCTAGGGTCGGGACTAGCGGAGCTTACGAGCAGTACTTC. The chain uses TRBV20-1 and TRBJ2-7; 11 bases fit TRBD2. The germline CDR1 and CDR2 sequences are DFQATT and SNEGSKA (reference sequence). The CDR3 contains 15 residues. After removal of 3 bases from V and 4 bases from J, the junction contained 8 bases not matched to a gene.

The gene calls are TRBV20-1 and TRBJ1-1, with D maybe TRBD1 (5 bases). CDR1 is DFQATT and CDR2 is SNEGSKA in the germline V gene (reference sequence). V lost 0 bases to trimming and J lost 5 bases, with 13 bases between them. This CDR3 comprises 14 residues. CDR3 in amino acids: CSARDRRGMTEAFF. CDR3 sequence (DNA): TGCAGTGCTAGAGATAGGCGGGGGATGACTGAAGCTTTCTTT.

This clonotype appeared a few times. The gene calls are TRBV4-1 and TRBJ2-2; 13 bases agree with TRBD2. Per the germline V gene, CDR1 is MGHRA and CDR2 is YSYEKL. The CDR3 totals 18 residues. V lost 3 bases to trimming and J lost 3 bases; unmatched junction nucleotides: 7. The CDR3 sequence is CASSQLPGLAGDTGELFF. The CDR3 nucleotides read TGCGCCAGCAGCCAGTTACCTGGACTAGCGGGAGACACCGGGGAGCTGTTTTTT.

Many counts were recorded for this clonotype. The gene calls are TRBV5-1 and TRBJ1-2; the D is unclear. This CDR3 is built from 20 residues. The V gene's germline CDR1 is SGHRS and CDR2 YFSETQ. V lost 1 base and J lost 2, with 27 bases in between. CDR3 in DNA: TGCGCCAGCAGCTTGCCCCATGACTTCAGACCGAGCTTACTGAACTATGGCTACACCTTC. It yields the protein CASSLPHDFRPSLLNYGYTF.

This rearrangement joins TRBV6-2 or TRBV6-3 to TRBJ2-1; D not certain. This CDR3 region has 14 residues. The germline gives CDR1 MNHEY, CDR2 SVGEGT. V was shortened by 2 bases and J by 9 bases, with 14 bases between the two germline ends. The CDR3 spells CASSYPSDAAEQFF. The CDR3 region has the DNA TGTGCCAGCAGTTACCCGTCGGACGCAGCTGAGCAGTTCTTC.

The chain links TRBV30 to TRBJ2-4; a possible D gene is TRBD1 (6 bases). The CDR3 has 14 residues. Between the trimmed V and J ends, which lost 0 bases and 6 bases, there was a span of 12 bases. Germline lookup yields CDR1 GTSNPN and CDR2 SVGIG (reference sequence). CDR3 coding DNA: TGTGCCTGGAGTGTACAGGGTGGGATAAACATTCAGTACTTC. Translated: CAWSVQGGINIQYF.

CDR3 sequence (DNA): TGTGCCAGCAGTCCCGAATGGGGGGGGACCCAGTACTTC. It codes for CASSPEWGGTQYF. The chain has TRBV27 and TRBJ2-5; 7 bases fit TRBD2. Germline trimming cut 5 bases from V and 7 bases from J; bases unmatched to any gene: 7. The CDR3 is 13 residues long. The germline gives CDR1 MNHEY, CDR2 SMNVEV (reference sequence).

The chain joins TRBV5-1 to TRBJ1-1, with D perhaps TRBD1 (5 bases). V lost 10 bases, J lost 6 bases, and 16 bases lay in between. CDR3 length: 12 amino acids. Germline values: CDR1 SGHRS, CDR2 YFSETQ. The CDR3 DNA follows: TGCGCCGGCGAAGTTTGGGACGCTGAAGCTTTCTTT. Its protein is CAGEVWDAEAFF.

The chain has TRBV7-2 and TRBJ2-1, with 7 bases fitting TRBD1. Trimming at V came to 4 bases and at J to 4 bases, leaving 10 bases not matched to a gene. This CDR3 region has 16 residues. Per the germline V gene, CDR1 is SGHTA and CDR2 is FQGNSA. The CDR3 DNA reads TGTGCCAGCAGCTCCGTAGGGGGCTTAATGTACAATGAGCAGTTCTTC. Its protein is CASSSVGGLMYNEQFF.

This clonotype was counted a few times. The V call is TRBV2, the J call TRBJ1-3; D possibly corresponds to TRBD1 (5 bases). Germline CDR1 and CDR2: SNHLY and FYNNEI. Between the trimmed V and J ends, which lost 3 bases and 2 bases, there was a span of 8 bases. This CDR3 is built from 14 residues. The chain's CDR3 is CASSEGGTGNTIYF. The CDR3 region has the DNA TGTGCCAGCAGTGAGGGGGGGACTGGAAACACCATATATTTT.

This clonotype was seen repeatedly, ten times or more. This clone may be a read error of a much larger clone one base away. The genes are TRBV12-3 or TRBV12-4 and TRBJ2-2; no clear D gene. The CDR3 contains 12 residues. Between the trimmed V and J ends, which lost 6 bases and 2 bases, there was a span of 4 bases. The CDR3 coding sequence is TGTGCCAGCAGATTAAACACCGGGGAGCTGTTTTTT. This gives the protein CASRLNTGELFF.